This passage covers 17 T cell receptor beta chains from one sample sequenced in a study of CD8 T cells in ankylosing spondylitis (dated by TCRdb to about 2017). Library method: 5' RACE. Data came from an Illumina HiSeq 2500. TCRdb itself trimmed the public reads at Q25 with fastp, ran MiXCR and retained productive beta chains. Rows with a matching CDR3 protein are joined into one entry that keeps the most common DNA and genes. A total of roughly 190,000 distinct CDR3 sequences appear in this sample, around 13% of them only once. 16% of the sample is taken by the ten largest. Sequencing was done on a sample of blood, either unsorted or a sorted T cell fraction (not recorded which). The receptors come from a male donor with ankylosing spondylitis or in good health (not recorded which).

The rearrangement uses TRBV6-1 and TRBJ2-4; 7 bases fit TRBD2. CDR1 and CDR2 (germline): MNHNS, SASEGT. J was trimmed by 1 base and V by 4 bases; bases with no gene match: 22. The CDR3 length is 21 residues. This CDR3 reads CASSAPWVAGLSAKAKNIQYF. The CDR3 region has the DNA TGTGCCAGCAGTGCCCCTTGGGTAGCGGGCCTGTCCGCTAAGGCCAAAAACATTCAGTACTTC.

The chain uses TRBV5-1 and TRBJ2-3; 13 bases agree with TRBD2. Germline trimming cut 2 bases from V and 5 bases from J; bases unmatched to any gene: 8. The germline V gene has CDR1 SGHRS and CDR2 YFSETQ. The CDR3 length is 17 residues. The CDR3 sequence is CASSFTSGGAIGDTQYF. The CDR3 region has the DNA TGCGCCAGCAGCTTCACTAGCGGGGGGGCCATTGGAGATACGCAGTATTTT.

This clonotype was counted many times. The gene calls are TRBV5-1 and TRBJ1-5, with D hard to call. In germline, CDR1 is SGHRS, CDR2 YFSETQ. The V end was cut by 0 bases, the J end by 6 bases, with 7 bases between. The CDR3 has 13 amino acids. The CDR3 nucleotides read TGCGCCAGCAGCTTGGCAGGAGGTCAGCCCCAGCATTTT. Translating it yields CASSLAGGQPQHF.

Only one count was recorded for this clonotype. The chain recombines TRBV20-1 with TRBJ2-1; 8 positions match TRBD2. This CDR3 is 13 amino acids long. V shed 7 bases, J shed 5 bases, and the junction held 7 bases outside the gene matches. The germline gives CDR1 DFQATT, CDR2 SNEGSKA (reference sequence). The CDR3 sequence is CSEESGLDNEQFF. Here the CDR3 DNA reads TGCAGTGAAGAGTCGGGACTAGACAATGAGCAGTTCTTC.

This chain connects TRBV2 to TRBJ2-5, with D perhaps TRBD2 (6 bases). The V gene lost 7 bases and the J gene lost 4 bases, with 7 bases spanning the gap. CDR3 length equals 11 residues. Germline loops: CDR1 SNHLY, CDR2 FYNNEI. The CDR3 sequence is CASNGGETQYF. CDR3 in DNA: TGTGCCAGCAACGGGGGAGAGACCCAGTACTTC.

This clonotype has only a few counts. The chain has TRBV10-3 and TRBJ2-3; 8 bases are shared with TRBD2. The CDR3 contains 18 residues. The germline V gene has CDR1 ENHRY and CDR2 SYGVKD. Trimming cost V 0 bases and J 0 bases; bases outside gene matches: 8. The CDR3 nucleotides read TGTGCCATCAGTGAGTCGCGGCTATCGGGGGGGAGCACAGATACGCAGTATTTT. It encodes CAISESRLSGGSTDTQYF.

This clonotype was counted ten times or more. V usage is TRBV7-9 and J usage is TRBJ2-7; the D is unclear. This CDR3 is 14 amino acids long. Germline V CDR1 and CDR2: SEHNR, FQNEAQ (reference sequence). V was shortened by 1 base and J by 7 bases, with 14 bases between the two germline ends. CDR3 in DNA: TGTGCCAGCAGCTTAGACTACGGCAGTTTTGAGCAGTACTTC. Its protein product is CASSLDYGSFEQYF.

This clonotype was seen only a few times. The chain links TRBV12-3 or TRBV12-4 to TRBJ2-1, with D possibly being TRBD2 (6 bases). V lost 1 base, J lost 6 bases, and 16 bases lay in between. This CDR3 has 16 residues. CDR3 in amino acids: CASSLVAGSPGNEQFF. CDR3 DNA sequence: TGTGCCAGCAGTTTAGTCGCGGGGTCACCCGGCAATGAGCAGTTCTTC.

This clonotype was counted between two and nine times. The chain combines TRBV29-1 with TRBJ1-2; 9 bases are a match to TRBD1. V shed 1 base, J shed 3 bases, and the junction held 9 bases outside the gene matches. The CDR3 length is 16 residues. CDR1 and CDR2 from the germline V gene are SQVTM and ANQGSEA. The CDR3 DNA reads TGCAGCGTTGAAGGAGAGGGGACAGGGAATTACTATGGCTACACCTTC. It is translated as CSVEGEGTGNYYGYTF. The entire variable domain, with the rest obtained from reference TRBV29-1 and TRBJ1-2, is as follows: SAVISQKPSRDICQRGTSLTIQCQVDSQVTMMFWYRQQPGQSLTLIATANQGSEATYESGFVIDKFPISRPNLTFSTLTVSNMSPEDSSIYLCSVEGEGTGNYYGYTFGSGTRLTVV.

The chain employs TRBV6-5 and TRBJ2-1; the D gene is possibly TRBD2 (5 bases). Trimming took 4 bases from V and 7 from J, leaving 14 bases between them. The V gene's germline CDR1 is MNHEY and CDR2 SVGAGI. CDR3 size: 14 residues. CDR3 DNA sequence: TGTGCCAGCAGTTCGGCGGAGGTATTGAATGAGCAGTTCTTC. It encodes CASSSAEVLNEQFF.

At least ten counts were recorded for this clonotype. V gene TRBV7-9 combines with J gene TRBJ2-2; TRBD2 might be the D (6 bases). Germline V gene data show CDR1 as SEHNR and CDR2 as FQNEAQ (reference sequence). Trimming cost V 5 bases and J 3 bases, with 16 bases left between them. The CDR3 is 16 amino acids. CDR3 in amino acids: CASSPSPGGDTGELFF. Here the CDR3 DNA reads TGTGCCAGCAGCCCCTCCCCCGGGGGTGACACCGGGGAGCTGTTTTTT.

CDR3 sequence (DNA): TGTGCCAGCAGCTTAGGAGCAGGGTGGGACTATGGCTACACCTTC. This sequence encodes CASSLGAGWDYGYTF. V and J are TRBV7-9 and TRBJ1-2; maybe TRBD1 (5 bases). The CDR3 totals 15 residues. V was clipped by 1 base and J by 3 bases, with 12 bases between them. From germline, CDR1 is SEHNR and CDR2 FQNEAQ (reference sequence). Drawing the rest from reference TRBV7-9 and TRBJ1-2, the complete variable domain is DTGVSQNPRHKITKRGQNVTFRCDPISEHNRLYWYRQTLGQGPEFLTYFQNEAQLEKSRLLSDRFSAERPKGSFSTLEIQRTEQGDSAMYLCASSLGAGWDYGYTFGSGTRLTVV.

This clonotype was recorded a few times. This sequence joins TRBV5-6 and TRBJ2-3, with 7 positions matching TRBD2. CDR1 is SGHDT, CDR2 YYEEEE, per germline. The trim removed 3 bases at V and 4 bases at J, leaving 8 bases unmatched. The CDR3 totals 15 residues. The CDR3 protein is CASSSGGGTPDTQYF. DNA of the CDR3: TGTGCCAGCAGCTCGGGGGGAGGGACCCCAGATACGCAGTATTTT. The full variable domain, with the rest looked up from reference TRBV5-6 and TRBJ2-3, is DAGVTQSPTHLIKTRGQQVTLRCSPKSGHDTVSWYQQALGQGPQFIFQYYEEEERQRGNFPDRFSGHQFPNYSSELNVNALLLGDSALYLCASSSGGGTPDTQYFGPGTRLTVL.

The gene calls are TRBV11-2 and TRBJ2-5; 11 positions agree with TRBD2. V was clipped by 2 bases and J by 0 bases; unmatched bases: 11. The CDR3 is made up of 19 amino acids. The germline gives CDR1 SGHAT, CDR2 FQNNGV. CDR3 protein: CASSLKGLADYRNQETQYF. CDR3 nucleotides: TGTGCCAGCAGCTTAAAGGGACTAGCGGACTACAGGAACCAAGAGACCCAGTACTTC.

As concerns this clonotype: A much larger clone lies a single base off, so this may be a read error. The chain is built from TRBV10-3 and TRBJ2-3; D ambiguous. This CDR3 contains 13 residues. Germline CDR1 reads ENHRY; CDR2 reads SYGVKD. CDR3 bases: TGTGACATCGTCGAAGGCTCTCGCGGTACGCAGTATTTT. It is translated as CDIVEGSRGTQYF.

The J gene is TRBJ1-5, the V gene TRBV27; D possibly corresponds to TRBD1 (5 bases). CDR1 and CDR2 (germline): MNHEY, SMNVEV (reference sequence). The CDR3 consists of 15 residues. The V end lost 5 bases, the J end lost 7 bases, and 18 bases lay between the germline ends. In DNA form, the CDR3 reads TGTGCCAGCAGTGTTGCCCAGGGAATAGGGCAGCCCCAGCATTTT. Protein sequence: CASSVAQGIGQPQHF.

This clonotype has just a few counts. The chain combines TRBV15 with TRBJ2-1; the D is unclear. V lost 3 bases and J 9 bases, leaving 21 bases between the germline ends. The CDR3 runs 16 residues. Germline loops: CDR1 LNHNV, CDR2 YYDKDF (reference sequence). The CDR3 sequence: CATSSPGEVIISEQFF. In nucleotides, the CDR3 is TGTGCCACCAGCAGTCCCGGAGAGGTAATAATAAGTGAGCAGTTCTTC.